The 28 T cell receptor beta chains presented below share a single source sample, sequenced in a study of vaccination effects on CD4 cells after COVID-19. Their antigens remain unidentified. Peptide-pool stimulation followed by sequencing identified expanded antigen-specific CD4+ clonotypes in the ViraFEST assay. The authors isolated CD4+ T cells after approximately 9 days of culture. Participants received two doses of either the BNT162b2 or mRNA-1273 vaccine. The table came from immunoSEQ multiplex PCR; TCRdb's copy has only in-frame clones and leaves some out. The data contain 25,000 to 35,000 clones, around 85% of them singletons. The sample in question was CD4+ T cells from PBMCs cultured with SARS-CoV-2 spike peptides, obtained after COVID-19 vaccination. The receptors were sampled from a human donor who received a COVID-19 vaccine. Some clones in this sample may be carry-over from other donors' samples.

The chain's CDR3 is CAISDTDGEQFF. CDR3 sequence (DNA): TGTGCCATCAGTGATACGGACGGTGAGCAGTTCTTC. The rearrangement uses TRBV10-3 and TRBJ2-1; D is unclear. This CDR3 is 12 amino acids long. With 3 bases removed from V and 9 bases from J, the gap between germline ends came to 9 bases. Per germline, CDR1 ENHRY and CDR2 SYGVKD.

This clone is a singleton in its sample. The rearrangement uses TRBV7-8 and TRBJ1-1, with D unclear. CDR1 and CDR2 from the germline V gene are SGHVS and FQNEAQ. Trimming left V 5 bases short and J 0 bases short, with 22 bases between. The CDR3 is made up of 18 amino acids. CDR3 sequence reads: CASSVGNHYGDMNTEAFF. The CDR3 nucleotides are TGTGCCAGCAGCGTGGGGAACCACTATGGGGATATGAACACTGAAGCTTTCTTT. Full variable domain (outside the CDR3, taken from reference TRBV7-8 and TRBJ1-1): GAGVSQSPRYKVAKRGQDVALRCDPISGHVSLFWYQQALGQGPEFLTYFQNEAQLDKSGLPSDRFFAERPEGSVSTLKIQRTQQEDSAVYLCASSVGNHYGDMNTEAFFGQGTRLTVV.

The chain has TRBV6-5 and TRBJ1-5; D may be TRBD1 (5 bases). Germline values: CDR1 MNHEY, CDR2 SVGAGI. The CDR3 covers 13 residues. V was pared by 8 bases and J by 4 bases, with 12 bases between. For the CDR3, the DNA is TGTGCCAGCTCCGGGACCCTTAATCAGCCCCAGCATTTT. Its translation is CASSGTLNQPQHF.

V and J are TRBV6-2 or TRBV6-3 and TRBJ1-1, with 8 bases aligning to TRBD1. Per germline, CDR1 MNHEY and CDR2 SVGEGT. Trimming at V came to 2 bases and at J to 4 bases, leaving 3 bases not matched to a gene. The CDR3 covers 14 residues. The CDR3 here is CASSYRQGSTEAFF. CDR3 DNA: TGTGCCAGCAGTTACAGACAGGGGAGCACTGAAGCTTTCTTT.

V and J are TRBV7-2 and TRBJ2-5, with D unresolved. This CDR3 is 15 amino acids long. V lost 3 bases, J lost 4 bases, and 15 bases lay in between. Looked up from germline, CDR1 is SGHTA and CDR2 is FQGNSA. CDR3 DNA: TGTGCCAGCAGCTTTTGGTCGGCGGCGGCAGAGACCCAGTACTTC. This sequence encodes CASSFWSAAAETQYF.

The chain uses TRBV3-1 (or the pseudogene TRBV3-2) and TRBJ2-3; tentatively, D is TRBD2 (7 bases). CDR1 is LGHDT and CDR2 is YNNKEL in the germline V gene (reference sequence). The V end lost 4 bases, the J end lost 3 bases, and 17 bases lay between the germline ends. The CDR3 is made up of 16 amino acids. The CDR3 is CASSPFLGGGTDTQYF. CDR3 bases: TGTGCCAGCAGCCCATTTCTGGGAGGGGGGACAGATACGCAGTATTTT.

The chain couples TRBV6-5 to TRBJ1-5, with D uncertain. Trimming took off 0 bases at V and 0 bases at J, with 3 bases between the two ends. The CDR3 loop spans 14 amino acids. Germline V gives CDR1 MNHEY, CDR2 SVGAGI. The CDR3 loop reads CASSYSYSNQPQHF. For the CDR3, the DNA is TGTGCCAGCAGTTACTCCTATAGCAATCAGCCCCAGCATTTT.

This chain links TRBV10-3 with TRBJ2-3, with 10 bases identical to TRBD1. Germline values: CDR1 ENHRY, CDR2 SYGVKD. The CDR3 is made up of 14 amino acids. With 10 bases clipped from V and 6 bases from J, the junction kept 10 bases outside the gene matches. CDR3 in amino acids: CATAGTGVPDTQYF. In DNA, the CDR3 is TGTGCCACCGCCGGGACAGGGGTTCCCGATACGCAGTATTTT.

This clone was observed once. The J gene is TRBJ2-1, the V gene TRBV5-6, with D hard to call. The CDR3 is made up of 15 amino acids. The germline V gene has CDR1 SGHDT and CDR2 YYEEEE. Trimming stripped 4 bases from V and 3 bases from J, with 14 bases between. The CDR3 DNA reads TGTGCCAGCAGCCCGAGCCGCGCTGGCTACAATGAGCAGTTCTTC. This codes for CASSPSRAGYNEQFF.

The genes are TRBV3-1 (or the pseudogene TRBV3-2) and TRBJ1-2, with D hard to call. This CDR3 is 14 amino acids long. CDR1 LGHDT and CDR2 YNNKEL come from the germline V gene (reference sequence). V lost 0 bases and J 7 bases, leaving 12 bases between the germline ends. The CDR3 region is CASSQDVPSIGYTF. The CDR3 region has the DNA TGTGCCAGCAGCCAAGATGTCCCGTCTATTGGCTACACCTTC.

V usage is TRBV19 and J usage is TRBJ1-4; tentative D call: TRBD1 (5 bases). The germline CDR1 and CDR2 sequences are LNHDA and SQIVND (reference sequence). V shed 10 bases and J shed 2 bases, with 8 bases lying between them. This CDR3 is 12 amino acids long. CDR3 protein: CATRQTNEKLFF. The CDR3 bases are TGTGCCACAAGACAGACTAATGAAAAACTGTTTTTT.

The gene calls are TRBV5-1 and TRBJ2-3; 7 bases are a match to TRBD2. Trimming cost V 0 bases and J 4 bases; bases outside gene matches: 8. This CDR3 has 16 amino acids. Germline CDR1 is SGHRS and CDR2 is YFSETQ. CDR3 sequence (DNA): TGCGCCAGCAGCTTGGCTGGGGGGGGTTTTGCAGATACGCAGTATTTT. As protein: CASSLAGGGFADTQYF. Based on the CDR3 plus reference TRBV5-1 and TRBJ2-3, the full variable domain is KAGVTQTPRYLIKTRGQQVTLSCSPISGHRSVSWYQQTPGQGLQFLFEYFSETQRNKGNFPGRFSGRQFSNSRSEMNVSTLELGDSALYLCASSLAGGGFADTQYFGPGTRLTVL.

This chain links TRBV9 with TRBJ2-7; 11 bases line up with TRBD2. The CDR3 is 13 amino acids. V shed 4 bases, J shed 6 bases, and the junction held 3 bases outside the gene matches. Germline loops: CDR1 SGDLS, CDR2 YYNGEE. Here the CDR3 reads CASSKTSGGEQYV. In DNA, the CDR3 is TGTGCCAGCAGCAAAACTAGCGGGGGCGAGCAGTACGTC.

The chain is built from TRBV30 and TRBJ1-6; no reliable D call. CDR1 and CDR2 from the germline V gene are GTSNPN and SVGIG (reference sequence). Trimming removed 3 bases from V and 7 bases from J, with 7 bases in between. The CDR3 sequence is 12 residues long. This chain's CDR3 is CAWREPNSPLHF. The CDR3, as DNA: TGTGCCTGGAGAGAACCCAATTCACCCCTCCACTTT.

This chain connects TRBV29-1 to TRBJ2-2; D gene ambiguous. The germline V gene encodes CDR1 SQVTM and CDR2 ANQGSEA. Deletions cut 7 bases from V and 5 bases from J, with 14 bases between. The CDR3 has 13 residues. CDR3 amino acids: CSAERVGTGELFF. The CDR3 DNA reads TGCAGCGCGGAAAGGGTCGGAACCGGGGAGCTGTTTTTT.

This clone has just a few counts. The V gene is TRBV6-6, the J gene TRBJ1-5; D may be TRBD1 (6 bases). Germline values: CDR1 MNHNY, CDR2 SVGAGI (reference sequence). Trimming took 0 bases from V and 7 from J, leaving 13 bases between them. The CDR3 length is 15 residues. The chain's CDR3 is CASSYSGGRGQPQHF. The CDR3 DNA sequence: TGTGCCAGCAGTTACTCAGGGGGGCGAGGCCAGCCCCAGCATTTT.

V usage is TRBV11-2 and J usage is TRBJ2-1; TRBD1 matches at 7 bases. V was pared by 10 bases and J by 2 bases, with 11 bases of the junction left unmatched. CDR1 is SGHAT and CDR2 is FQNNGV in the germline V gene. The CDR3 spans 15 residues. For the CDR3, the DNA is TGTGCCACCCAGCAACAGACAGGGCCCTACAATGAGCAGTTCTTC. It codes for CATQQQTGPYNEQFF.

V and J are TRBV5-6 and TRBJ2-3, with a tentative D call TRBD2 (7 bases). Per the germline V gene, CDR1 is SGHDT and CDR2 is YYEEEE. With 4 bases removed from V and 4 bases from J, the gap between germline ends came to 10 bases. CDR3 length: 13 residues. The CDR3 DNA reads TGTGCCAGCAGCGGGGGGGCCGCAGATACGCAGTATTTT. It yields the protein CASSGGAADTQYF.

This sequence joins TRBV9 and TRBJ1-2; no clear D. The CDR3 has 14 amino acids. V was pared by 4 bases and J by 4 bases, with 14 bases between. Germline V lookup: CDR1 SGDLS, CDR2 YYNGEE. The chain's CDR3 is CASSNPVGPYGYTF. In DNA, the CDR3 is TGTGCCAGCAGCAACCCTGTGGGTCCCTATGGCTACACCTTC. The entire variable domain, with the rest obtained from reference TRBV9 and TRBJ1-2, is as follows: DSGVTQTPKHLITATGQRVTLRCSPRSGDLSVYWYQQSLDQGLQFLIQYYNGEERAKGNILERFSAQQFPDLHSELNLSSLELGDSALYFCASSNPVGPYGYTFGSGTRLTVV.

The chain combines TRBV28 with TRBJ1-2; TRBD1 might be the D (6 bases). This CDR3 has 14 residues. Trimming removed 10 bases at V and 4 bases at J, with 19 bases between. Germline CDR1 MDHEN, CDR2 SYDVKM. The CDR3 DNA reads as TGTGCCACAGAACAGGGCCCCGGCGGCTATGGCTACACCTTC. It yields the protein CATEQGPGGYGYTF.

By share of the sample, this clone is medium-sized. The rearrangement uses TRBV29-1 and TRBJ2-3; D might be TRBD1 (6 bases). This CDR3 has 16 amino acids. V lost 5 bases and J 0 bases, leaving 18 bases between the germline ends. Germline CDR1 and CDR2: SQVTM and ANQGSEA. The CDR3 bases are TGCAGCGTTCGTAGTCGCCGGGACATAAGCACAGATACGCAGTATTTT. Translating it yields CSVRSRRDISTDTQYF.

The genes are TRBV6-1 and TRBJ1-5, with D maybe TRBD1 (5 bases). CDR1 is MNHNS and CDR2 is SASEGT in the germline V gene. The germline V and J ends were trimmed by 3 bases and 2 bases, with 17 bases remaining between them. The CDR3 is 17 amino acids. This CDR3 is CASSEYGHLGGNQPQHF. The CDR3 DNA is TGTGCCAGCAGTGAGTACGGACACCTGGGTGGCAATCAGCCCCAGCATTTT.

The J gene is TRBJ1-4, the V gene TRBV7-9; 9 bases align to TRBD1. This CDR3 spans 15 amino acids. CDR1 is SEHNR and CDR2 is FQNEAQ in the germline V gene (reference sequence). Trimming cost V 2 bases and J 7 bases; bases outside gene matches: 5. CDR3 nucleotide sequence: TGTGCCAGCAGCTTAACAGGGGGCTTAGGTGAAAAACTGTTTTTT. Translated: CASSLTGGLGEKLFF.

This clone was seen once. The chain carries TRBV4-2 and TRBJ2-3; TRBD2 aligns across 7 bases. The CDR3 has 17 amino acids. The V gene's germline CDR1 is LGHNA and CDR2 YNFKEQ. V was clipped by 0 bases and J by 1 base; unmatched bases: 7. The CDR3 loop reads CASSQDPEAGRTDTQYF. The DNA for the CDR3 is TGTGCCAGCAGCCAAGATCCGGAAGCGGGGCGCACAGATACGCAGTATTTT.

This rearrangement joins TRBV18 to TRBJ1-5; no reliable D call. This CDR3 is built from 15 residues. V was clipped by 5 bases and J by 4 bases, with 15 bases between them. Germline V gene lookup returns CDR1 KGHSH and CDR2 LQKENI. CDR3 DNA: TGTGCCAGCTCATCCCAAGGGCGGGGAAATCAGCCCCAGCATTTT. Translating it yields CASSSQGRGNQPQHF. Full variable domain (remainder filled in from reference TRBV18 and TRBJ1-5): NAGVMQNPRHLVRRRGQEARLRCSPMKGHSHVYWYRQLPEEGLKFMVYLQKENIIDESGMPKERFSAEFPKEGPSILRIQQVVRGDSAAYFCASSSQGRGNQPQHFGDGTRLSIL.

The gene calls are TRBV3-1 (or the pseudogene TRBV3-2) and TRBJ2-1; the match to TRBD1 covers 8 bases. The CDR3 is made up of 13 amino acids. V shed 8 bases, J shed 9 bases, and the junction held 9 bases outside the gene matches. Germline V gene sequence: CDR1 LGHDT, CDR2 YNNKEL (reference sequence). CDR3 residues: CASRPGGSVEQFF. CDR3 DNA sequence: TGTGCCAGCCGTCCAGGGGGCTCTGTTGAGCAGTTCTTC.

This sequence joins TRBV11-1 and TRBJ1-3; D is unclear. Deletions cut 4 bases from V and 5 bases from J, with 6 bases between. CDR3 length: 12 amino acids. The germline CDR1 and CDR2 sequences are SGHAT and FQDESV (reference sequence). For the CDR3, the DNA is TGTGCCAGCAGCTCCGAAAGAAACACCATATATTTT. Translating gives CASSSERNTIYF.

The chain carries TRBV10-3 and TRBJ1-2; 10 bases are shared with TRBD1. With 2 bases clipped from V and 4 bases from J, the junction kept 4 bases outside the gene matches. The CDR3 loop spans 15 amino acids. CDR1 and CDR2 from the germline V gene are ENHRY and SYGVKD. The CDR3 loop is CAISERDRGPYGYTF. Here the CDR3 DNA reads TGTGCCATCAGTGAGCGTGACAGGGGGCCCTATGGCTACACCTTC.